Below, 30 T cell receptor beta chains from the same sample are listed, as sequenced in a study of blood T cell repertoires in COVID-19. The repertoire was sequenced with immunoSEQ multiplex PCR; TCRdb's copy has only in-frame clones and lacks some. The table lists some 93,000 clones, 75% to 85% of them singletons. The sequencing input was peripheral blood. The receptors were sampled from a human donor in a cohort sampled during active COVID-19.

The gene calls are TRBV3-1 (or the pseudogene TRBV3-2) and TRBJ2-3; TRBD2 agrees at 8 bases. This CDR3 spans 16 amino acids. V gave up 5 bases and J gave up 3 bases; unmatched junction bases: 10. CDR1 and CDR2 from the germline V gene are LGHDT and YNNKEL (reference sequence). The CDR3 region has the DNA TGTGCCAGCAGCGAACGAAGCGGGAGAGCGACAGATACGCAGTATTTT. Protein product: CASSERSGRATDTQYF.

The genes are TRBV12-3 or TRBV12-4 and TRBJ1-2, with D hard to call. The CDR3 runs to 12 residues. V dropped 4 bases and J dropped 7 bases, with 10 bases sitting between them. The CDR3 DNA is TGTGCCAGCAGTTACGGAGGCTCTGGCTACACCTTC. Amino acids: CASSYGGSGYTF.

V usage is TRBV5-1 and J usage is TRBJ1-1; 8 bases agree with TRBD1. The germline V gene has CDR1 SGHRS and CDR2 YFSETQ. The CDR3 runs to 14 residues. V shed 5 bases, J shed 4 bases, and the junction held 7 bases outside the gene matches. The CDR3, as DNA: TGCGCCAGCAGGCTTCGACAGGGGAGCACTGAAGCTTTCTTT. The encoded protein is CASRLRQGSTEAFF.

The sample holds one count of this clone. This chain links TRBV18 with TRBJ1-6; weak D call: TRBD1 (6 bases). This CDR3 comprises 13 residues. CDR1 and CDR2 from the germline V gene are KGHSH and LQKENI. V was trimmed by 4 bases and J by 10 bases, leaving 11 bases between them. The CDR3 protein is CASSQGDTSPLHF. CDR3 bases: TGTGCCAGCTCACAGGGGGATACCTCACCCCTCCACTTT.

The CDR3 DNA follows: TGTGCCAGCAACCGGGAGGGCGGCAATGAGCAGTTCTTC. Its protein product is CASNREGGNEQFF. This chain connects TRBV6-5 to TRBJ2-1; TRBD2 matches at 8 bases. The CDR3 has 13 residues. Germline V lookup: CDR1 MNHEY, CDR2 SVGAGI. The junction had 5 bases not matched to a gene; V was cut back by 7 bases and J by 6 bases.

The chain uses TRBV27 and TRBJ2-1, with 10 bases identical to TRBD2. The J segment lost 8 bases and the V segment lost 5 bases, leaving 12 bases of the junction unmatched. The germline V gene encodes CDR1 MNHEY and CDR2 SMNVEV (reference sequence). This CDR3 contains 16 residues. The CDR3 spells CASSIKLAGSRYEQFF. The CDR3 coding sequence is TGTGCCAGCAGTATCAAACTAGCGGGAAGTAGATATGAGCAGTTCTTC.

J is TRBJ2-3 and V is TRBV27; possibly TRBD2 for D (6 bases). Germline V gene sequence: CDR1 MNHEY, CDR2 SMNVEV (reference sequence). V was shortened by 2 bases and J by 4 bases, with 28 bases between the two germline ends. The CDR3 has 20 amino acids. The CDR3 is CASSLRVGGMKSVGADTQYF. The DNA for the CDR3 is TGTGCCAGCAGTTTACGAGTAGGAGGGATGAAGAGTGTCGGTGCAGATACGCAGTATTTT.

This rearrangement joins TRBV7-9 to TRBJ2-1; D unclear. This CDR3 is 11 amino acids long. Per germline, CDR1 SEHNR and CDR2 FQNEAQ (reference sequence). V was cut by 1 base and J by 9 bases, with 4 bases left in between. CDR3 in amino acids: CASSLDSEQFF. CDR3 nucleotides: TGTGCCAGCAGCTTAGACAGTGAGCAGTTCTTC.

The chain uses TRBV11-3 and TRBJ2-5; TRBD2 aligns across 10 bases. Germline V gives CDR1 SGHNT, CDR2 YENEEA. The CDR3 loop spans 17 amino acids. With 3 bases clipped from V and 1 base from J, the junction kept 8 bases outside the gene matches. The chain's CDR3 is CASSLGPTSGFQETQYF. As DNA, the CDR3 is TGTGCCAGCAGCTTGGGCCCGACTAGCGGGTTCCAAGAGACCCAGTACTTC.

The genes are TRBV20-1 and TRBJ2-1; TRBD2 matches at 8 bases. Per the germline V gene, CDR1 is DFQATT and CDR2 is SNEGSKA (reference sequence). The CDR3 extends over 15 amino acids. Trimming cost V 3 bases and J 0 bases; bases outside gene matches: 4. The CDR3, as DNA: TGCAGTGCTAGTACTAGCGGTTTCTCCTACAATGAGCAGTTCTTC. Protein sequence: CSASTSGFSYNEQFF.

The CDR3 reads CASSARLADYNEQFF. The CDR3 nucleotides are TGTGCCAGCAGCGCCAGACTAGCGGATTACAATGAGCAGTTCTTC. The chain links TRBV2 to TRBJ2-1, with 9 bases that match TRBD2. The V segment lost 6 bases and the J segment 4 bases; nucleotides outside the gene matches: 7. Germline V gene lookup returns CDR1 SNHLY and CDR2 FYNNEI. This CDR3 contains 15 residues.

The chain links TRBV6-2 or TRBV6-3 to TRBJ2-7; weak D call: TRBD2 (5 bases). V gave up 1 base and J gave up 0 bases, with 7 bases separating them. Germline loops: CDR1 MNHEY, CDR2 SVGEGT. CDR3 length: 14 amino acids. CDR3 region: CASSYWAGSYEQYF. The CDR3 DNA reads as TGTGCCAGCAGTTACTGGGCGGGCTCCTACGAGCAGTACTTC.

This chain connects TRBV7-2 to TRBJ2-7; possible D gene TRBD1, 6 bases. The V end was cut by 1 base, the J end by 3 bases, with 10 bases between. CDR3 length equals 14 residues. The germline CDR1 and CDR2 sequences are SGHTA and FQGNSA. The CDR3 region is CASSLVGGLYEQYF. The CDR3 nucleotides are TGTGCCAGCAGCTTAGTTGGGGGCCTCTACGAGCAGTACTTC.

This clone has just one count. CDR3 DNA sequence: TGTGCCAGCAGCTTAGTCTGGACAGCTACCCCAGATACGCAGTATTTT. Protein: CASSLVWTATPDTQYF. The chain recombines TRBV7-8 with TRBJ2-3, with D possibly matching TRBD1 (6 bases). V dropped 1 base and J dropped 4 bases, with 15 bases sitting between them. CDR1 and CDR2 from the germline V gene are SGHVS and FQNEAQ. CDR3 length: 16 residues.

This clone was counted only a few times. This sequence joins TRBV18 and TRBJ2-7; 8 bases match TRBD1. Trimming at V came to 3 bases and at J to 1 base, leaving 5 bases not matched to a gene. CDR1 is KGHSH, CDR2 LQKENI, per germline. The CDR3 consists of 15 residues. CDR3: CASSPGTGLSYEQYF. CDR3 bases: TGTGCCAGCTCACCTGGGACAGGATTATCCTACGAGCAGTACTTC.

The chain couples TRBV12-1 to TRBJ2-1; whether TRBD1, the table's D call, matches the DNA was not checked. TRBV12-1 is annotated as a pseudogene. CDR3 size: 14 residues. The CDR3 protein is CAGPGQSSYNEQFF. CDR3 nucleotide sequence: TGTGCCGGGCCGGGACAGAGCTCCTACAATGAGCAGTTCTTC.

This sequence joins TRBV4-2 and TRBJ2-1; maybe TRBD2 (6 bases). The CDR3 consists of 15 residues. The V end lost 3 bases, the J end lost 0 bases, and 9 bases lay between the germline ends. The V gene's germline CDR1 is LGHNA and CDR2 YNFKEQ. The CDR3, as DNA: TGTGCCAGCAGCCAGGAGCGGGCCTCCTACAATGAGCAGTTCTTC. Translating gives CASSQERASYNEQFF.

This sequence joins TRBV6-5 and TRBJ2-1, with TRBD2 matching over 8 bases. The germline V gene has CDR1 MNHEY and CDR2 SVGAGI. The CDR3 runs to 14 residues. Losses at the gene ends were 8 bases for V and 4 bases for J; bases not matched to a gene: 7. CDR3 in DNA: TGTGCCAGCGGATTTCGGGAGGGATACAATGAGCAGTTCTTC. This gives the protein CASGFREGYNEQFF.

This chain links TRBV18 with TRBJ1-6; 8 positions match TRBD1. CDR3 size: 14 residues. The ends lost 8 bases at V and 10 bases at J; junction bases unmatched: 10. The germline V gene has CDR1 KGHSH and CDR2 LQKENI. CDR3 DNA sequence: TGTGCCAGCGCTTCACAGGGGGTAGGCTCACCCCTCCACTTT. Its protein product is CASASQGVGSPLHF.

The chain carries TRBV19 and TRBJ2-7; 9 nucleotides match TRBD1. The CDR3 loop spans 14 amino acids. Germline CDR1 and CDR2: LNHDA and SQIVND (reference sequence). Losses at the gene ends were 5 bases for V and 3 bases for J; bases not matched to a gene: 5. CDR3 nucleotides: TGTGCCAGTAGTCTACGGGGACAGGGCTACGAGCAGTACTTC. It specifies CASSLRGQGYEQYF.

The V gene is TRBV6-5, the J gene TRBJ2-7, with TRBD1 matching over 10 bases. Germline V gene data show CDR1 as MNHEY and CDR2 as SVGAGI. V trimming: 2 bases; J trimming: 2 bases; junction bases outside the gene matches: 6. CDR3 length: 16 residues. The CDR3 is CASSYPRGQGTYEQYF. The CDR3 DNA reads TGTGCCAGCAGTTACCCTCGGGGACAGGGGACCTACGAGCAGTACTTC.

CDR3 DNA: TGTGCCAGCAGGGGGAGTGGCGAGCAGTACTTC. This encodes CASRGSGEQYF. This chain links TRBV28 with TRBJ2-7, with D possibly matching TRBD2 (5 bases). Trimming removed 6 bases from V and 6 bases from J, with 9 bases in between. The CDR3 totals 11 residues. Germline CDR1 is MDHEN and CDR2 is SYDVKM.

This clone was counted between two and nine times. This chain joins TRBV2 and TRBJ2-1; D is possibly TRBD2 (6 bases). The V and J ends lost 5 bases and 0 bases respectively, with 14 bases between them. CDR3 size: 16 residues. Per the germline V gene, CDR1 is SNHLY and CDR2 is FYNNEI. The CDR3 region is CASSLLGTPSYNEQFF. The CDR3 DNA sequence: TGTGCCAGCAGTCTATTGGGGACTCCCTCCTACAATGAGCAGTTCTTC.

This chain uses TRBV11-3 with TRBJ2-2; a possible D gene is TRBD2 (5 bases). The V gene lost 4 bases and the J gene lost 7 bases, with 16 bases spanning the gap. Germline values: CDR1 SGHNT, CDR2 YENEEA. This CDR3 comprises 15 residues. The DNA of the CDR3 is TGTGCCAGCAGCTCCTCCACTCCTAGCAACGGGGAGCTGTTTTTT. Its protein product is CASSSSTPSNGELFF. Combining the CDR3 with reference TRBV11-3 and TRBJ2-2 gives the whole variable domain EAGVVQSPRYKIIEKKQPVAFWCNPISGHNTLYWYLQNLGQGPELLIRYENEEAVDDSQLPKDRFSAERLKGVDSTLKIQPAELGDSAVYLCASSSSTPSNGELFFGEGSRLTVL.

V and J are TRBV6-2 or TRBV6-3 and TRBJ2-1; 9 nucleotides match TRBD1. The V gene end was trimmed by 5 bases and the J gene end by 15 bases; junction bases not matched to a gene: 11. The CDR3 consists of 13 residues. The germline gives CDR1 MNHEY, CDR2 SVGEGT. CDR3 nucleotides: TGTGCCAGCAGTCACGAGGGACAGGGCGCCCCGTTCTTC. Encoded protein: CASSHEGQGAPFF.

V and J are TRBV9 and TRBJ2-2, with D uncertain. CDR3 length equals 15 residues. Germline V gene sequence: CDR1 SGDLS, CDR2 YYNGEE. The V end was cut by 4 bases, the J end by 6 bases, with 16 bases between. The DNA of the CDR3 is TGTGCCAGCAGCCCAAACCCCTCAGAGGCCGGGGAGCTGTTTTTT. Protein product: CASSPNPSEAGELFF.

As concerns this clone: Sequence at one end of the junction differs from germline and may be a read error. The V gene is TRBV10-1, the J gene TRBJ2-7; a weak D match, TRBD2 (7 bases). The germline V gene has CDR1 WNHNN and CDR2 SYGVQD (reference sequence). This CDR3 spans 23 amino acids. CDR3 sequence (DNA): TGCGCTAGCAGGGTGGACAGCCTCGAGGTCTTCGACCCCGATGCGGGAGTGGTCCACGAGCAGTACTTC. Protein: CASRVDSLEVFDPDAGVVHEQYF.

This chain connects TRBV3-1 (or the pseudogene TRBV3-2) to TRBJ1-1; D gene ambiguous. In germline, CDR1 is LGHDT, CDR2 YNNKEL (reference sequence). Trimming removed 4 bases from V and 4 bases from J, with 16 bases in between. The CDR3 covers 15 residues. The CDR3, as DNA: TGTGCCAGCAGCCTCCCGGGAGCACGGGGCACTGAAGCTTTCTTT. Its protein product is CASSLPGARGTEAFF.

The chain recombines TRBV19 with TRBJ1-5; D gene ambiguous. V dropped 6 bases and J dropped 3 bases, with 9 bases sitting between them. Germline CDR1 and CDR2: LNHDA and SQIVND (reference sequence). The CDR3 is 13 amino acids. Here the CDR3 reads CASSAGHNQPQHF. CDR3 nucleotides: TGTGCCAGTAGCGCGGGCCACAATCAGCCCCAGCATTTT.

This rearrangement joins TRBV11-2 to TRBJ2-3; D not resolved. Germline loops: CDR1 SGHAT, CDR2 FQNNGV. This CDR3 region has 14 residues. V was shortened by 1 base and J by 3 bases, with 8 bases between the two germline ends. CDR3: CASSLVPRTDTQYF. The DNA for the CDR3 is TGTGCCAGCAGCTTAGTGCCTAGAACAGATACGCAGTATTTT. The full variable domain, rest sourced from reference TRBV11-2 and TRBJ2-3, is EAGVAQSPRYKIIEKRQSVAFWCNPISGHATLYWYQQILGQGPKLLIQFQNNGVVDDSQLPKDRFSAERLKGVDSTLKIQPAKLEDSAVYLCASSLVPRTDTQYFGPGTRLTVL.